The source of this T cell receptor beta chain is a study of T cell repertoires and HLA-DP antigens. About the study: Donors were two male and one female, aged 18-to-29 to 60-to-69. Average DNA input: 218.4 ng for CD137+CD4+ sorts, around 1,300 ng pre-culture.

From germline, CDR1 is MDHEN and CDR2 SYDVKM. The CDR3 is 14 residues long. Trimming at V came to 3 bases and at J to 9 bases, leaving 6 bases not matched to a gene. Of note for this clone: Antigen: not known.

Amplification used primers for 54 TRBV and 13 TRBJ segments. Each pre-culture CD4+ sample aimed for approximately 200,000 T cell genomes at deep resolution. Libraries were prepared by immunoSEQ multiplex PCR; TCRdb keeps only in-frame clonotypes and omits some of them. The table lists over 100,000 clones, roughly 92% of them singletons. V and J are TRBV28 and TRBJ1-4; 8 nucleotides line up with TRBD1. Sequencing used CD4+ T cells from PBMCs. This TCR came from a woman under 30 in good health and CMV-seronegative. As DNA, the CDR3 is TGTGCCAGCAGTTTCGGAGACAGGGGTCAAAAACTGTTTTTT. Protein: CASSFGDRGQKLFF.